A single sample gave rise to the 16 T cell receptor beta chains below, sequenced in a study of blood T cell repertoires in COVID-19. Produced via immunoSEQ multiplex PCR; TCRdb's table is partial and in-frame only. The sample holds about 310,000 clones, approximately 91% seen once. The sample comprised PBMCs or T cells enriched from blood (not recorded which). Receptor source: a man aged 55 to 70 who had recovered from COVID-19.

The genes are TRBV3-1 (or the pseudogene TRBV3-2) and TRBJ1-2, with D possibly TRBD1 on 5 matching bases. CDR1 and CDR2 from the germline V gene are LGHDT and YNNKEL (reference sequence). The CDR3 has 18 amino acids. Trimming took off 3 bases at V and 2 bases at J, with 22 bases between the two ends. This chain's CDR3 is CASSHRSPAQGMNYGYTF. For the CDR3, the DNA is TGTGCCAGCAGCCACCGTTCCCCCGCCCAGGGAATGAACTATGGCTACACCTTC.

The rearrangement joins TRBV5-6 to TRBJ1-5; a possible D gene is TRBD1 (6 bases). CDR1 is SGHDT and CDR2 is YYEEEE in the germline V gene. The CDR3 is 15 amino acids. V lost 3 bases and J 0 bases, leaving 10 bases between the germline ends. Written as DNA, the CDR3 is TGTGCCAGCAGCTACGGACAGCTTAGCAATCAGCCCCAGCATTTT. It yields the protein CASSYGQLSNQPQHF. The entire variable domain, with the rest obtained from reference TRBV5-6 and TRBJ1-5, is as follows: DAGVTQSPTHLIKTRGQQVTLRCSPKSGHDTVSWYQQALGQGPQFIFQYYEEEERQRGNFPDRFSGHQFPNYSSELNVNALLLGDSALYLCASSYGQLSNQPQHFGDGTRLSIL.

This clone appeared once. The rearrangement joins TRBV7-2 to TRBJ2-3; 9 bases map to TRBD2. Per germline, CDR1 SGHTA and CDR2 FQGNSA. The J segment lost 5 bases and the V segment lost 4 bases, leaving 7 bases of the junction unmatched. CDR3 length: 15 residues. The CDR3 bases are TGTGCCAGCAGCTCCCTCAGCGGGAGGAGAGATACGCAGTATTTT. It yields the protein CASSSLSGRRDTQYF.

This CDR3 is CASILDRERVYGYTF. The CDR3 DNA sequence: TGTGCCAGTATCCTCGACAGGGAACGGGTCTATGGCTACACCTTC. V and J are TRBV19 and TRBJ1-2; 7 bases line up with TRBD1. J gave up 4 bases and V 7 bases, and 12 bases lay outside the gene matches. Germline CDR1 and CDR2: LNHDA and SQIVND (reference sequence). This CDR3 comprises 15 residues.

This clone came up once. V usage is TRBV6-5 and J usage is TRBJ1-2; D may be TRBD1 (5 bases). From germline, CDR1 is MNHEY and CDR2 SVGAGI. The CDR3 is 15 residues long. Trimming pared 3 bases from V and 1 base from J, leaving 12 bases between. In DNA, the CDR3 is TGTGCCAGCAGTTATTTGGGGGGATTTAACTATGGCTACACCTTC. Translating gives CASSYLGGFNYGYTF.

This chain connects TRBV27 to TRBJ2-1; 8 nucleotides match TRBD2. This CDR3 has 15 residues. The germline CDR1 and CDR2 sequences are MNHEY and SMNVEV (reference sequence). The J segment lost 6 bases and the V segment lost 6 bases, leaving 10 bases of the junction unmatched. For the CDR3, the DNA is TGTGCCAGCAGCCTATCGGGAGGGCCGAGCAATGAGCAGTTCTTC. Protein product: CASSLSGGPSNEQFF.

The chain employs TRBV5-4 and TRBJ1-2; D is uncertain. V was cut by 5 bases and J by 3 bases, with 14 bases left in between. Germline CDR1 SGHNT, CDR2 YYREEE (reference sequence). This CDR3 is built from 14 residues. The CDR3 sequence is CASSYSRGDYGYTF. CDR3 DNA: TGTGCCAGCAGTTACTCACGGGGAGACTATGGCTACACCTTC.

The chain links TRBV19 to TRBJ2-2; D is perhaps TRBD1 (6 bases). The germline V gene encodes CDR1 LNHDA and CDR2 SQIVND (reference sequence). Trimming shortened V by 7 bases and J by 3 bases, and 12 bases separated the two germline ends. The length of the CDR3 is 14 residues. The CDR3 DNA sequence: TGTGCCAGTACCGAGGGGGTATACACCGGGGAGCTGTTTTTT. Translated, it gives CASTEGVYTGELFF.

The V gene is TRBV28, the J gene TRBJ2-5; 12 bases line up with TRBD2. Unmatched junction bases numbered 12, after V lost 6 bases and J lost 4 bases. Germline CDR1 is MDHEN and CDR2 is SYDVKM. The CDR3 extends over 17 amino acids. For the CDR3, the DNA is TGTGCCAGCAGGGAGACTAGCGGGAGTGGAGAGGGAGAGACCCAGTACTTC. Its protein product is CASRETSGSGEGETQYF.

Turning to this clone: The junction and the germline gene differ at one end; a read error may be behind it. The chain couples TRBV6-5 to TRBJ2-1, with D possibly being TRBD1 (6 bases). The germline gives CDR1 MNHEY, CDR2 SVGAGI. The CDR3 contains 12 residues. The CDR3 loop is CASSSGDTRLIF. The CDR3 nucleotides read TGTGCCAGCAGTTCCGGGGACACCCGATTGATCTTC.

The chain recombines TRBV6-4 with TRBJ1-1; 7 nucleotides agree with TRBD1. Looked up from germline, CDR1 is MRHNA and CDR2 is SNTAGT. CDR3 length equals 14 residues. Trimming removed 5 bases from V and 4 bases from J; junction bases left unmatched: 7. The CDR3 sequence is CASSSDRAGTEAFF. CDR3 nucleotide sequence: TGTGCCAGCAGTTCAGACAGGGCGGGCACTGAAGCTTTCTTT.

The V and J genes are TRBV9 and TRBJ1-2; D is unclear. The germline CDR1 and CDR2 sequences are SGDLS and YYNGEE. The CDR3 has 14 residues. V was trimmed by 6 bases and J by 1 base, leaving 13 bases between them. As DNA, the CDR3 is TGTGCCAGCACTAAGTCCACCTTTAACTATGGCTACACCTTC. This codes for CASTKSTFNYGYTF.

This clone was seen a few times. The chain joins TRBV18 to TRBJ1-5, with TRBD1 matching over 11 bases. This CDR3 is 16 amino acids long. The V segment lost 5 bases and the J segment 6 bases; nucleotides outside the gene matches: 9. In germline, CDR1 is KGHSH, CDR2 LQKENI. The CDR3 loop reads CASSGQGASGVQPQHF. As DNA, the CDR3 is TGTGCCAGCTCAGGACAGGGGGCTTCAGGGGTTCAGCCCCAGCATTTT. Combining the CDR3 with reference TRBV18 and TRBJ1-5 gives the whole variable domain NAGVMQNPRHLVRRRGQEARLRCSPMKGHSHVYWYRQLPEEGLKFMVYLQKENIIDESGMPKERFSAEFPKEGPSILRIQQVVRGDSAAYFCASSGQGASGVQPQHFGDGTRLSIL.

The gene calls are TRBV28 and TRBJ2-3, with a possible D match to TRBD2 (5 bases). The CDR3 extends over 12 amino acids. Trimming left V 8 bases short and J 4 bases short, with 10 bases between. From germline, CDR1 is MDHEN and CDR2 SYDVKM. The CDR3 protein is CASGGRPDTQYF. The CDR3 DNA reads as TGTGCCAGCGGAGGCCGTCCAGATACGCAGTATTTT.

For the CDR3, the DNA is TGCGCCAGCAGCTTCCGGACAGGCAACTATGGCTACACCTTC. It encodes CASSFRTGNYGYTF. The chain is built from TRBV5-1 and TRBJ1-2; 7 bases are shared with TRBD1. The trim removed 2 bases at V and 2 bases at J, leaving 3 bases unmatched. This CDR3 has 14 amino acids. The germline CDR1 and CDR2 sequences are SGHRS and YFSETQ.

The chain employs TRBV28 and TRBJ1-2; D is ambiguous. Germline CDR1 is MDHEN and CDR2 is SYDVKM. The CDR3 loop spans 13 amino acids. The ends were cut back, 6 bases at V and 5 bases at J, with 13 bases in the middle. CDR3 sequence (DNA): TGTGCCAGCAGGAAACAGAGTGGGTATGGCTACACCTTC. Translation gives CASRKQSGYGYTF.